This T cell receptor (beta chain) stems from a study of blood T cell repertoires in COVID-19. Study-level information: Italy, Spain and the United States were the sources of the convalescent and acute COVID-19 samples. PBMCs, B-cell-depleted T cells, or T cells were the source of the cDNA or gDNA that made up the material.

The V and J ends lost 3 bases and 0 bases respectively, with 24 bases between them. The CDR3 has 20 amino acids. The germline gives CDR1 MGHRA, CDR2 YSYEKL. Only in-frame clones appear in the TCRdb table, and some are missing; sequencing was by immunoSEQ multiplex PCR. The table records 150,000 to 200,000 clones, more than 75% of them present only once. The rearrangement joins TRBV4-1 to TRBJ1-3, with D maybe TRBD1 (6 bases). Sequenced: peripheral blood. The receptor comes from a man aged 40-55 years with active or convalescent COVID-19. The CDR3 reads CASSHVNSRARGFSGNTIYF. CDR3 nucleotide sequence: TGCGCCAGCAGCCATGTAAATAGCCGGGCCAGGGGATTCTCTGGAAACACCATATATTTT.